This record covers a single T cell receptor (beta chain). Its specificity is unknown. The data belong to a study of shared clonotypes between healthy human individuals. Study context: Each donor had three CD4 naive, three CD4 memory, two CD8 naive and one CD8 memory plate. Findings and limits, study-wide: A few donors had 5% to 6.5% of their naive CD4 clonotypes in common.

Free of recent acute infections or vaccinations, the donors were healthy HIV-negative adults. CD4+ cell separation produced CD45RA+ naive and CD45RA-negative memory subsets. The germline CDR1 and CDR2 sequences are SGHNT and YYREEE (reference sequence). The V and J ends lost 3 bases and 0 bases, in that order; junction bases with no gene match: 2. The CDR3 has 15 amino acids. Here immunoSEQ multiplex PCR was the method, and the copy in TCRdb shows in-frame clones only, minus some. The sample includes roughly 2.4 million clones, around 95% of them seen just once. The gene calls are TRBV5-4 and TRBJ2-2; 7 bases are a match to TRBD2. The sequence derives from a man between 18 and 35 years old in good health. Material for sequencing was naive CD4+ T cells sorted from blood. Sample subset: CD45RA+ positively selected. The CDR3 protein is CASSWGTTNTGELFF. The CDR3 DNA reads TGTGCCAGCAGCTGGGGGACTACGAACACCGGGGAGCTGTTTTTT. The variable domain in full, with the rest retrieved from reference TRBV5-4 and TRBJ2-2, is ETGVTQSPTHLIKTRGQQVTLRCSSQSGHNTVSWYQQALGQGPQFIFQYYREEENGRGNFPPRFSGLQFPNYSSELNVNALELDDSALYLCASSWGTTNTGELFFGEGSRLTVL.